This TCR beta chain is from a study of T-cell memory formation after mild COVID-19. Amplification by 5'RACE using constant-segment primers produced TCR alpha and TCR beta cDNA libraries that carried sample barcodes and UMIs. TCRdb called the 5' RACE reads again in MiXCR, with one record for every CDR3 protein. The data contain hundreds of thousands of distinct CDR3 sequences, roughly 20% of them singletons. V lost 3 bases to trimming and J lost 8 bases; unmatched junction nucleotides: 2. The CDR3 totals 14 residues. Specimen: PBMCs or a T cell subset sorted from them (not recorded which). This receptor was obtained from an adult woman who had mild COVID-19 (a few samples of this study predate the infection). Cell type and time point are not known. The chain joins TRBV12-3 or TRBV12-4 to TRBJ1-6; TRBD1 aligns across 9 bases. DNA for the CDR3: TGTGCCAGCAGTTTTTGGGACAGGGATTCACCCCTCCACTTT. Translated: CASSFWDRDSPLHF.